This T cell receptor (beta chain) was sequenced during a study of cytomegalovirus exposure and HLA in healthy donors. About the research overall: Earlier findings included approximately 120 million unique TCR beta sequences obtained from roughly 200 million T cells.

In the PCR, 60 Vbeta and 13 Jbeta primers were used. The repertoire was sequenced with immunoSEQ multiplex PCR; TCRdb's copy has only in-frame clones and lacks some. The repertoire holds 120,000 to 150,000 clones, approximately 80% seen once, with approximately 13% in the top ten. V was pared by 4 bases and J by 3 bases, with 10 bases between. The V gene's germline CDR1 is LNHDA and CDR2 SQIVND (reference sequence). The CDR3 loop spans 14 amino acids. General observations from the study: With later analysis, a missense DCLRE1C variant became linked to TCR beta V- and J-gene trimming.

Turning to this clone: Antigen: not known.

The receptor's source is a man aged 35 to 55 in good health and CMV-seropositive. This chain joins TRBV19 and TRBJ2-1; D remains ambiguous. The sample taken for sequencing was PBMCs. The DNA of the CDR3 is TGTGCCAGTAGTACTTCCCCCCTCTACAATGAGCAGTTCTTC. Translating gives CASSTSPLYNEQFF.